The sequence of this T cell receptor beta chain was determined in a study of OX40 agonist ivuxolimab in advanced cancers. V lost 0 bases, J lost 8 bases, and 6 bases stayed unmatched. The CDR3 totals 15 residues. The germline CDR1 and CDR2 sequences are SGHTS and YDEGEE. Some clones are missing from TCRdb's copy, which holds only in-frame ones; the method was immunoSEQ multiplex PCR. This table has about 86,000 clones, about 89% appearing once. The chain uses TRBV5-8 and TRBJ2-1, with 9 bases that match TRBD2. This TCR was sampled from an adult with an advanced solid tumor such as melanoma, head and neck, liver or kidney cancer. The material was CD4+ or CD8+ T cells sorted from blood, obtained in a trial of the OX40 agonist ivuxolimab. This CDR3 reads CASSLAVAGADEQFF. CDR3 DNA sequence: TGTGCCAGCAGCTTGGCGGTAGCGGGAGCTGATGAGCAGTTCTTC.